This is a list of T cell receptor beta chains from one sample in a study of T cells after somatic rescue of genetic block. Some clones are missing from TCRdb's copy, which holds only in-frame ones; the method was immunoSEQ multiplex PCR. The table has approximately 100,000 clones, 80% to 90% seen once. The material sequenced was peripheral blood mononuclear cells (PBMCs). The receptors here all came from a woman in her late teens or twenties. The CDR3 runs from the conserved cysteine through the conserved F or W. Fields, in order: V gene, J gene, clone size, D gene, CDR3 protein, CDR3 DNA. The D gene is left open where the match is weak. Clone size is given for some rows only: seen once, a few or many times, or a class if the clone is expanded.

V gene: TRBV4-1; J gene: TRBJ1-1; clone size: .; D gene: .; CDR3 protein: CASSQVVLKQGEAFF; CDR3 DNA: TGCGCCAGCAGCCAAGTTGTGTTGAAGCAGGGAGAAGCTTTCTTT
V gene: TRBV14; J gene: TRBJ2-1; clone size: .; D gene: TRBD2; CDR3 protein: CASSHPGLAGVGEQFF; CDR3 DNA: TGTGCCAGCAGCCACCCGGGACTAGCGGGAGTCGGTGAGCAGTTCTTC
V gene: TRBV29-1; J gene: TRBJ1-3; clone size: .; D gene: .; CDR3 protein: CSVEDPGLGNTIYF; CDR3 DNA: TGCAGCGTTGAAGATCCCGGCCTGGGAAACACCATATATTTT
V gene: TRBV25-1; J gene: TRBJ2-1; clone size: .; D gene: TRBD2; CDR3 protein: CASSDSGRAYNEQFF; CDR3 DNA: TGTGCCAGCAGTGACTCTGGGAGGGCCTACAATGAGCAGTTCTTC
V gene: TRBV5-5; J gene: TRBJ1-1; clone size: .; D gene: .; CDR3 protein: CASSLVSYEDTEAFF; CDR3 DNA: TGTGCCAGCAGCTTGGTATCCTATGAGGACACTGAAGCTTTCTTT
V gene: TRBV25-1; J gene: TRBJ2-2; clone size: once; D gene: TRBD2; CDR3 protein: CASGRTSGRIGTGELFF; CDR3 DNA: TGTGCCAGCGGCAGGACTAGCGGGAGAATTGGCACCGGGGAGCTGTTTTTT
V gene: TRBV5-4; J gene: TRBJ2-7; clone size: .; D gene: .; CDR3 protein: CASSSPYEQYF; CDR3 DNA: TGTGCCAGCAGCTCCCCCTACGAGCAGTACTTC
V gene: TRBV9; J gene: TRBJ2-3; clone size: .; D gene: .; CDR3 protein: CASSALSRSRDTQYF; CDR3 DNA: TGTGCCAGCAGCGCCCTCTCGAGGTCGAGAGATACGCAGTATTTT
V gene: TRBV7-9; J gene: TRBJ1-2; clone size: .; D gene: .; CDR3 protein: CASSLVSGLPKLRYGYTF; CDR3 DNA: TGTGCCAGCAGCTTAGTATCGGGACTCCCTAAGCTACGCTATGGCTACACCTTC
V gene: TRBV2; J gene: TRBJ2-1; clone size: .; D gene: .; CDR3 protein: CASREDNNEQFF; CDR3 DNA: TGTGCCAGCAGAGAGGATAACAATGAGCAGTTCTTC
V gene: TRBV30; J gene: TRBJ1-6; clone size: .; D gene: .; CDR3 protein: CAWSLQPPYNSPLHF; CDR3 DNA: TGTGCCTGGAGTTTACAGCCTCCTTATAATTCACCCCTCCACTTT
V gene: TRBV2; J gene: TRBJ2-7; clone size: few; D gene: .; CDR3 protein: CASSGRGPTYEQYF; CDR3 DNA: TGTGCCAGCAGTGGGAGGGGTCCAACCTACGAGCAGTACTTC
V gene: TRBV29-1; J gene: TRBJ1-5; clone size: few; D gene: .; CDR3 protein: CSVGGNQPQHF; CDR3 DNA: TGCAGCGTTGGTGGTAATCAGCCCCAGCATTTT
V gene: TRBV12-5; J gene: TRBJ1-1; clone size: .; D gene: .; CDR3 protein: CAGEAGWTEAFF; CDR3 DNA: TGTGCTGGCGAGGCAGGGTGGACTGAAGCTTTCTTT
V gene: TRBV14; J gene: TRBJ2-1; clone size: .; D gene: .; CDR3 protein: CASSQEVASAGNEQFF; CDR3 DNA: TGTGCCAGCAGCCAAGAGGTCGCTAGCGCGGGTAATGAGCAGTTCTTC
V gene: TRBV11-2; J gene: TRBJ2-3; clone size: .; D gene: TRBD2; CDR3 protein: CASSLGRTSGSSTDTQYF; CDR3 DNA: TGTGCCAGCAGCTTAGGTCGGACTAGCGGCTCTAGCACAGATACGCAGTATTTT
V gene: TRBV6-5; J gene: TRBJ1-1; clone size: .; D gene: TRBD1; CDR3 protein: CASRGQASQEAFF; CDR3 DNA: TGTGCCAGCAGGGGACAGGCCTCGCAAGAAGCTTTCTTT
V gene: TRBV30; J gene: TRBJ1-5; clone size: .; D gene: .; CDR3 protein: CAWAAGRGNQPQHF; CDR3 DNA: TGTGCCTGGGCCGCGGGGAGAGGCAATCAGCCCCAGCATTTT
V gene: TRBV19; J gene: TRBJ2-7; clone size: .; D gene: TRBD1; CDR3 protein: CASSVTLRGPYEQYF; CDR3 DNA: TGTGCCAGTAGTGTGACCCTCAGGGGGCCCTACGAGCAGTACTTC
V gene: TRBV4-1; J gene: TRBJ2-1; clone size: .; D gene: .; CDR3 protein: CASSPMRAKYNEQFF; CDR3 DNA: TGCGCCAGCAGCCCGATGAGGGCTAAATACAATGAGCAGTTCTTC
V gene: TRBV6-5; J gene: TRBJ2-7; clone size: .; D gene: .; CDR3 protein: CASSPSRDRLYEQYF; CDR3 DNA: TGTGCCAGCAGTCCGAGCCGGGACCGCTTGTACGAGCAGTACTTC
V gene: TRBV7-8; J gene: TRBJ2-3; clone size: .; D gene: .; CDR3 protein: CASSQDHQGTDTQYF; CDR3 DNA: TGTGCCAGCAGCCAGGACCACCAAGGCACAGATACGCAGTATTTT
V gene: TRBV27; J gene: TRBJ2-6; clone size: .; D gene: .; CDR3 protein: CASTADSGANVLTF; CDR3 DNA: TGTGCCAGCACCGCCGACTCTGGGGCCAACGTCCTGACTTTC
V gene: TRBV30; J gene: TRBJ2-3; clone size: .; D gene: .; CDR3 protein: CAWSLFDTDTQYF; CDR3 DNA: TGTGCCTGGAGTTTATTCGACACAGATACGCAGTATTTT
V gene: TRBV10-2; J gene: TRBJ1-4; clone size: .; D gene: TRBD1; CDR3 protein: CASRPGQAAPKLFF; CDR3 DNA: TGCGCCAGCCGCCCGGGACAGGCGGCCCCTAAACTGTTTTTT
V gene: TRBV7-6; J gene: TRBJ2-5; clone size: .; D gene: .; CDR3 protein: CASDPGLRETQYF; CDR3 DNA: TGTGCCAGCGATCCGGGACTCAGAGAGACCCAGTACTTC
V gene: TRBV6-5; J gene: TRBJ2-7; clone size: .; D gene: .; CDR3 protein: CASSYSTYEQYF; CDR3 DNA: TGTGCCAGCAGTTACTCGACCTACGAGCAGTACTTC
V gene: TRBV27; J gene: TRBJ2-5; clone size: .; D gene: .; CDR3 protein: CASSLFGQWQTDQETQYF; CDR3 DNA: TGTGCCAGCAGTTTATTTGGACAGTGGCAGACCGACCAAGAGACCCAGTACTTC
V gene: TRBV28; J gene: TRBJ2-1; clone size: .; D gene: .; CDR3 protein: CASSFYTYEQFF; CDR3 DNA: TGTGCCAGCAGTTTTTACACCTATGAGCAGTTCTTC
V gene: TRBV5-6; J gene: TRBJ2-7; clone size: .; D gene: .; CDR3 protein: CASSLPPDSYEQYF; CDR3 DNA: TGTGCCAGCAGCTTGCCCCCGGACTCCTACGAGCAGTACTTC
V gene: TRBV10-3; J gene: TRBJ1-1; clone size: .; D gene: .; CDR3 protein: CAIGGSGKAEAFF; CDR3 DNA: TGTGCCATCGGGGGATCGGGTAAGGCTGAAGCTTTCTTT
V gene: TRBV27; J gene: TRBJ2-1; clone size: .; D gene: TRBD2; CDR3 protein: CASSLLLAGGPLRSHNEQFF; CDR3 DNA: TGTGCCAGCAGTCTTCTCTTAGCGGGAGGACCTCTGAGGTCCCACAATGAGCAGTTCTTC
V gene: TRBV2; J gene: TRBJ1-5; clone size: .; D gene: .; CDR3 protein: CASRRGPNSNQPQHF; CDR3 DNA: TGTGCCAGCAGGAGGGGTCCAAATAGCAATCAGCCCCAGCATTTT
V gene: TRBV6-6; J gene: TRBJ1-4; clone size: .; D gene: TRBD1; CDR3 protein: CASSLDRATNEKLFF; CDR3 DNA: TGTGCCAGCAGTTTGGACAGGGCAACTAATGAAAAACTGTTTTTT
V gene: TRBV6-1; J gene: TRBJ1-5; clone size: .; D gene: .; CDR3 protein: CASRREGGSNQPQHF; CDR3 DNA: TGTGCCAGCAGGAGGGAGGGTGGCAGCAATCAGCCCCAGCATTTT
V gene: TRBV14; J gene: TRBJ2-1; clone size: .; D gene: TRBD2; CDR3 protein: CASSQTRRGTSAYNEQFF; CDR3 DNA: TGTGCCAGCAGCCAAACCCGTCGGGGGACTAGCGCGTACAATGAGCAGTTCTTC
V gene: TRBV27; J gene: TRBJ1-2; clone size: once; D gene: .; CDR3 protein: CASSLLGDMGPYGYTF; CDR3 DNA: TGTGCCAGCAGTTTATTGGGGGACATGGGCCCATATGGCTACACCTTC
V gene: TRBV9; J gene: TRBJ2-7; clone size: once; D gene: .; CDR3 protein: CASSVATGRTYEQYF; CDR3 DNA: TGTGCCAGCAGCGTAGCGACTGGGCGAACCTACGAGCAGTACTTC
V gene: TRBV5-1; J gene: TRBJ2-6; clone size: .; D gene: TRBD1; CDR3 protein: CASSRTGDGANVLTF; CDR3 DNA: TGCGCCAGCAGCAGGACAGGGGACGGGGCCAACGTCCTGACTTTC